This T cell receptor (beta chain) appears in the sequencing data of a study of CD8 T cells in ankylosing spondylitis. This clonotype was recorded at least ten times. Libraries of TCR beta came from quantitative 5'-RACE with molecular barcodes. TCRdb called the 5' RACE reads again in MiXCR, with one record for every CDR3 protein. Found here are approximately 25,000 distinct CDR3 sequences, around a sixth of them singletons; the top ten hold approximately 29%. V was pared by 6 bases and J by 9 bases, with 10 bases between. CDR3 size: 11 residues. The genes are TRBV12-3 or TRBV12-4 and TRBJ2-3, with a weak D call TRBD1 (6 bases). The sequence was collected from a male donor with ankylosing spondylitis or in good health (not recorded which). The sample taken for sequencing was blood. CDR3 in amino acids: CASSPGVTQYF. CDR3 bases: TGTGCCAGCAGCCCAGGGGTCACGCAGTATTTT.